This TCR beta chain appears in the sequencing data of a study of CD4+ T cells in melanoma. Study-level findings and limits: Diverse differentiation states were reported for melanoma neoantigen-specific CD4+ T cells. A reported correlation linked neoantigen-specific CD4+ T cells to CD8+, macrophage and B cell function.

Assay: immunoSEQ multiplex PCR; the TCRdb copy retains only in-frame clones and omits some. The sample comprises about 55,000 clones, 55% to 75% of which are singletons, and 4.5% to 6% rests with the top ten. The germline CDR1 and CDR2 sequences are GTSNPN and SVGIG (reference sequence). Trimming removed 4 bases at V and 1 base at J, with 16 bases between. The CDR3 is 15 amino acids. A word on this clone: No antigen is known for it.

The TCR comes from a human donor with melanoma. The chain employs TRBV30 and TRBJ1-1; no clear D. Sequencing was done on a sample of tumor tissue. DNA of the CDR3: TGTGCCTGGATCGGGATACGGGCAGAGAACACTGAAGCTTTCTTT. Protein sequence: CAWIGIRAENTEAFF.